In this sample, the clone carrying this T cell receptor beta chain turned up many times. Its antigen is undetermined. The CDR3 regions of TCR beta were amplified from RNA transcripts. The study used the HTBI primer set for a first-round RT-PCR of the TCR CDR3. Via MiXCR, TCRdb re-called the multiplex PCR reads, giving one row per CDR3 protein. The data show about 340,000 distinct CDR3 sequences, around 23% seen once. The sample comes from a study of T cells in Graves' hyperthyroidism and ophthalmopathy. Whole-study findings and limits: Ophthalmopathy was separated from stable hyperthyroidism by a 13 V-J model. Blood also held most thyroid clonotypes expanded beyond 0.001.

Germline values: CDR1 SGHAT, CDR2 FQNNGV. V dropped 5 bases and J dropped 6 bases, with 17 bases sitting between them. CDR3 length equals 15 residues. The clonotype comes from a woman aged 50 to 65 with Graves' hyperthyroidism. V gene TRBV11-2 combines with J gene TRBJ1-5, with D tentatively TRBD1 (5 bases). The source material was blood. CDR3: CASSPHGGSGQPQHF. The CDR3 nucleotides are TGTGCCAGCAGCCCCCATGGGGGGTCGGGTCAGCCCCAGCATTTT. Variable domain in full (rest from reference TRBV11-2 and TRBJ1-5): EAGVAQSPRYKIIEKRQSVAFWCNPISGHATLYWYQQILGQGPKLLIQFQNNGVVDDSQLPKDRFSAERLKGVDSTLKIQPAKLEDSAVYLCASSPHGGSGQPQHFGDGTRLSIL.